These 6 T cell receptor beta chains originate from one sample sequenced in a study of T-cell memory formation after mild COVID-19. MiXCR, run by TCRdb on the 5' RACE reads, gives a single entry per CDR3 protein. The repertoire holds about 170,000 distinct CDR3 sequences, 10% to 15% seen once, with approximately 3.3% in the top ten. The sequenced sample was PBMCs or a T cell subset sorted from them (not recorded which). Every receptor here comes from a man aged 18 to 30 who had mild COVID-19 (a few samples of this study predate the infection). Cell type and time point are not known.

In this sample, this clonotype turned up a few times. The chain is built from TRBV6-1 and TRBJ1-1, with D perhaps matching TRBD1 (5 bases). This CDR3 has 14 amino acids. Germline CDR1 is MNHNS and CDR2 is SASEGT. Between the trimmed V and J ends, which lost 3 bases and 3 bases, there was a span of 11 bases. The CDR3 DNA reads TGTGCCAGCAGTGACCGGGGGGGGGACACTGAAGCTTTCTTT. Translation gives CASSDRGGDTEAFF.

This clonotype was detected a few times. The genes are TRBV5-1 and TRBJ2-2, with D uncertain. V lost 0 bases and J 4 bases, leaving 10 bases between the germline ends. Germline V gives CDR1 SGHRS, CDR2 YFSETQ. The CDR3 spans 15 residues. The CDR3 loop is CASSLVESLTGELFF. The CDR3 DNA follows: TGCGCCAGCAGCTTGGTGGAGTCCCTCACCGGGGAGCTGTTTTTT.

There are a few counts of this clonotype. The chain uses TRBV29-1 and TRBJ2-1; maybe TRBD1 (5 bases). The CDR3 covers 13 residues. CDR1 and CDR2 from the germline V gene are SQVTM and ANQGSEA. The V and J ends lost 4 bases and 8 bases respectively, with 15 bases between them. The CDR3 sequence: CSVGQIIGDEQFF. For the CDR3, the DNA is TGCAGCGTTGGACAGATTATCGGAGATGAGCAGTTCTTC.

This chain links TRBV5-4 with TRBJ1-2; no definite D call. The germline CDR1 and CDR2 sequences are SGHNT and YYREEE (reference sequence). The CDR3 totals 15 residues. The ends were cut back, 0 bases at V and 3 bases at J, with 12 bases in the middle. The CDR3 DNA reads as TGTGCCAGCAGCTTGGTTCAGTCCCGGGACTATGGCTACACCTTC. It specifies CASSLVQSRDYGYTF.

This clonotype was found a few times. The rearrangement links TRBV5-1 to TRBJ2-3; D gene uncertain. CDR1 and CDR2 (germline): SGHRS, YFSETQ. V lost 0 bases to trimming and J lost 2 bases, with 13 bases between them. The length of the CDR3 is 16 residues. The CDR3 DNA is TGCGCCAGCAGCTTGGGGGCTGCGGCAGCCACAGATACGCAGTATTTT. Translating gives CASSLGAAAATDTQYF.

This clonotype has more than one count but fewer than ten. J is TRBJ2-7 and V is TRBV6-2 or TRBV6-3; no clear D. Trimming pared 5 bases from V and 4 bases from J, leaving 3 bases between. The CDR3 contains 10 residues. Per germline, CDR1 MNHEY and CDR2 SVGEGT. The DNA for the CDR3 is TGTGCCAGCAGTCATTACGAGCAGTACGTC. Amino acids: CASSHYEQYV.